These T cell receptor beta chains were read from a single sample in a study of T cell repertoires in cytomegalovirus infection. TCRdb ran MiXCR on the reads and lists one entry per CDR3 protein. The sample has 150,000 to 200,000 distinct CDR3 sequences; 13% to 15% are singletons. Sequencing was performed on PBMCs. Receptor source: a human donor in good health (CMV status not recorded). Some clones in this sample may be carry-over from other donors' samples. Each CDR3 is given with its conserved first and last residue. A D gene is named only where the DNA matches it firmly. Clone size, where shown, is once, few, many, or a class for clones that have expanded.

d_gene	v_gene	abundance	j_gene	CDR3aa	CDR3nt
.	TRBV19	.	TRBJ2-2	CASSILGPLADTGELFF	TGTGCCAGTAGTATACTCGGGCCTTTAGCGGACACCGGGGAGCTGTTTTTT
TRBD1	TRBV5-4	.	TRBJ1-1	CASSPGGEMAFF	TGTGCCAGCAGTCCAGGGGGAGAAATGGCTTTCTTT
.	TRBV7-9	few	TRBJ2-1	CASSLGSVEQFF	TGTGCCAGCAGCTTAGGAAGCGTTGAGCAGTTCTTC
TRBD1	TRBV11-3	.	TRBJ1-5	CASRAERGRGSNQPQHF	TGTGCCAGCAGAGCTGAAAGGGGGCGCGGTAGCAATCAGCCCCAGCATTTT
.	TRBV5-1	.	TRBJ2-1	CASSLGDTSYNEQFF	TGCGCCAGCAGCTTAGGAGACACCTCCTACAATGAGCAGTTCTTC
.	TRBV29-1	few	TRBJ1-2	CSVDRDTNYGYTF	TGCAGCGTTGATAGGGATACTAACTATGGCTACACCTTC
TRBD2	TRBV6-1	few	TRBJ2-7	CASSPIAGGIYEQYF	TGTGCCAGCAGTCCGATAGCGGGAGGGATTTACGAGCAGTACTTC
.	TRBV12-3/TRBV12-4	.	TRBJ2-2	CAGGTNTGELFF	TGTGCCGGGGGGACCAACACCGGGGAGCTGTTTTTT
.	TRBV6-2/TRBV6-3	few	TRBJ2-1	CASSYGDEQFF	TGTGCCAGCAGTTATGGGGATGAGCAGTTCTTC
.	TRBV19	.	TRBJ2-5	CASSNQGKTQYF	TGTGCCAGTAGTAATCAAGGGAAGACCCAGTACTTC
.	TRBV28	once	TRBJ2-2	CASSLRREGTGELFF	TGTGCCAGCAGTTTACGCAGGGAAGGCACCGGGGAGCTGTTTTTT
.	TRBV25-1	few	TRBJ2-5	CASRAWETQYF	TGTGCCAGCAGGGCCTGGGAGACCCAGTACTTC
.	TRBV5-1	many	TRBJ2-3	CASSFGWSGGAGDTQYF	TGCGCCAGCAGCTTTGGATGGTCCGGGGGAGCGGGAGATACGCAGTATTTT
TRBD2	TRBV5-1	.	TRBJ2-4	CASSERAGRDIQYF	TGCGCCAGCAGCGAGCGGGCAGGGAGGGACATTCAGTACTTC
.	TRBV7-8	many	TRBJ2-1	CASSGDIFSYNEQFF	TGTGCCAGCAGCGGTGACATATTCTCCTACAATGAGCAGTTCTTC
.	TRBV7-2	few	TRBJ2-7	CASSRARGQAPYEQYF	TGTGCCAGCAGCCGGGCGAGAGGGCAGGCCCCCTACGAGCAGTACTTC
.	TRBV9	few	TRBJ1-1	CASSVTSMNTEAFF	TGTGCCAGCAGCGTAACATCTATGAACACTGAAGCTTTCTTT
.	TRBV19	.	TRBJ2-6	CASSILRGGESGANVLTF	TGTGCCAGTAGTATACTACGGGGCGGGGAGTCTGGGGCCAACGTCCTGACTTTC
.	TRBV6-6	many	TRBJ2-7	CASSSNSAYEQYF	TGTGCCAGCAGTTCAAACAGCGCCTACGAGCAGTACTTC
.	TRBV10-3	many	TRBJ1-5	CAISEPYSNQPQHF	TGTGCCATCAGTGAGCCCTATAGCAATCAGCCCCAGCATTTT
TRBD2	TRBV12-3/TRBV12-4	.	TRBJ2-2	CASSSGTTTGELFF	TGTGCCAGCAGTTCGGGGACTACCACCGGGGAGCTGTTTTTT
TRBD1	TRBV7-3	many	TRBJ2-7	CASSLTGTGAYEQYF	TGTGCCAGCAGCTTAACCGGGACAGGGGCCTACGAGCAGTACTTC
.	TRBV10-3	.	TRBJ2-2	CATEDTGELFF	TGTGCCACCGAGGACACCGGGGAGCTGTTTTTT
.	TRBV11-2	few	TRBJ2-4	CASGSRDKNIQYF	TGTGCCAGCGGGAGTAGAGACAAAAACATTCAGTACTTC
TRBD1	TRBV14	.	TRBJ2-7	CASSPQRQGSYEQYF	TGTGCCAGCAGCCCTCAGAGACAGGGATCCTACGAGCAGTACTTC
.	TRBV5-4	few	TRBJ1-2	CASSPPGYDYGYTF	TGTGCCAGCAGCCCACCAGGGTACGACTATGGCTACACCTTC
.	TRBV14	few	TRBJ1-2	CASSQDRLYGYTF	TGTGCCAGCAGCCAAGATCGGCTCTATGGCTACACCTTC
.	TRBV7-2	many	TRBJ2-4	CASSSGAKNIQYF	TGTGCCAGCAGCTCCGGGGCCAAAAACATTCAGTACTTC
.	TRBV29-1	.	TRBJ2-1	CSIQAINEQFF	TGCAGCATACAGGCGATCAATGAGCAGTTCTTC
.	TRBV6-5	.	TRBJ1-5	CASRAGYGQPQHF	TGTGCCAGCCGGGCCGGGTATGGTCAGCCCCAGCATTTT
TRBD2	TRBV29-1	.	TRBJ2-2	CSVGRGAGGTGELFF	TGCAGCGTGGGCCGTGGAGCGGGAGGGACCGGGGAGCTGTTTTTT
.	TRBV7-9	many	TRBJ1-1	CASSLGGFTEAFF	TGTGCCAGCAGCTTAGGGGGGTTCACTGAAGCTTTCTTT
TRBD1	TRBV15	.	TRBJ1-1	CATSRRQGAGDTEAFF	TGTGCCACCAGCAGGCGACAGGGGGCGGGGGACACTGAAGCTTTCTTT
.	TRBV12-3/TRBV12-4	few	TRBJ2-2	CASTLVGSRELFF	TGTGCCAGCACCTTGGTGGGTTCCCGGGAGCTGTTTTTT
.	TRBV12-3/TRBV12-4	few	TRBJ2-2	CASSLGDIANTGELFF	TGTGCCAGCAGTTTAGGAGATATTGCGAACACCGGGGAGCTGTTTTTT
TRBD2	TRBV20-1	.	TRBJ2-7	CSASPLAGGLYEQYF	TGCAGTGCTAGCCCTCTAGCGGGAGGGCTCTACGAGCAGTACTTC
.	TRBV7-4	.	TRBJ2-2	CASSPAGGNTGELFF	TGTGCCAGCAGCCCAGCCGGGGGGAACACCGGGGAGCTGTTTTTT
TRBD2	TRBV6-2/TRBV6-3	few	TRBJ2-1	CASSSTSGGALEQFF	TGTGCCAGCAGTTCGACTAGCGGGGGGGCCCTTGAGCAGTTCTTC
TRBD1	TRBV9	.	TRBJ2-5	CASSVLGTGGEQETQYF	TGTGCCAGCAGCGTATTGGGAACAGGGGGTGAGCAAGAGACCCAGTACTTC
TRBD2	TRBV6-6	.	TRBJ2-1	CASTRGGRAEAGHEQFF	TGTGCCAGCACCCGGGGCGGGAGGGCCGAGGCCGGGCATGAGCAGTTCTTC
.	TRBV15	.	TRBJ1-2	CATSKQGQSGGYTF	TGTGCCACCAGCAAACAAGGACAGTCGGGTGGCTACACCTTC
.	TRBV9	few	TRBJ2-2	CASSPNFWNTGELFF	TGTGCCAGCAGCCCCAATTTCTGGAACACCGGGGAGCTGTTTTTT
TRBD2	TRBV27	.	TRBJ2-3	CASSFLVGGREDTQYF	TGTGCCAGCAGTTTCTTGGTCGGCGGGAGGGAGGATACGCAGTATTTT
.	TRBV7-2	many	TRBJ2-2	CASSPRGSKQTGELFF	TGTGCCAGCAGCCCGAGAGGCTCAAAACAAACCGGGGAGCTGTTTTTT
.	TRBV7-2	few	TRBJ1-1	CASSFLTRQAFF	TGTGCCAGCAGCTTCCTGACACGACAAGCTTTCTTT
.	TRBV7-2	many	TRBJ2-7	CASSLAENQYF	TGTGCCAGCAGCTTAGCAGAAAACCAGTACTTC
.	TRBV20-1	.	TRBJ2-7	CSARDAGSWYEQYF	TGCAGTGCTAGAGATGCGGGAAGTTGGTACGAGCAGTACTTC
TRBD2	TRBV29-1	.	TRBJ2-1	CSVALAGQNEQFF	TGCAGCGTTGCACTAGCGGGACAGAATGAGCAGTTCTTC
.	TRBV5-6	few	TRBJ1-6	CASSLGLTGRDSPLHF	TGTGCCAGCAGTTTAGGATTGACAGGACGTGATTCACCCCTCCACTTT
.	TRBV27	many	TRBJ2-1	CASSLAIASKEQFF	TGTGCCAGCAGTTTAGCGATAGCCTCCAAGGAGCAGTTCTTC
TRBD1	TRBV10-3	.	TRBJ2-1	CAITLGQGAANEQFF	TGTGCCATCACCCTAGGACAGGGGGCAGCTAATGAGCAGTTCTTC
.	TRBV27	.	TRBJ1-1	CASSFQGITEAFF	TGTGCCAGCAGTTTTCAGGGAATCACTGAAGCTTTCTTT
.	TRBV19	few	TRBJ1-5	CASNSFNQPQHF	TGTGCCAGTAACAGCTTCAATCAGCCCCAGCATTTT